This T cell receptor beta chain was profiled in a study of blood T cell repertoires in COVID-19. TCRdb's table, derived via immunoSEQ multiplex PCR, lists solely in-frame clones and lacks some. The top ten hold approximately 2% of the sample, which has 310,000 or so clones, approximately 84% seen once. V was cut by 5 bases and J by 0 bases, with 8 bases left in between. The CDR3 is 14 residues long. CDR1 and CDR2 from the germline V gene are SGHAT and FQNNGV. Sequencing was carried out using peripheral blood. This chain links TRBV11-2 with TRBJ2-4; possibly TRBD2 for D (6 bases). The TCR originated in a woman between 25 and 40 years old who had recovered from COVID-19. The CDR3 spells CASSQGLAKNIQYF. In DNA form, the CDR3 reads TGTGCCAGCAGCCAGGGACTAGCCAAAAACATTCAGTACTTC.